Listed below are T cell receptor beta chains from one sample, sequenced in a study of regulatory T cells in long-lasting Graves disease. Using its own MiXCR run on the multiplex PCR reads, TCRdb lists one record per CDR3 protein. The sample has 650,000 to 850,000 distinct CDR3 sequences, 25% to 35% seen once. The specimen was peripheral blood mononuclear cells (PBMCs), collected when the disease was refractory, from a patient treated with antithyroid drugs. These receptor sequences come from a female donor with Graves disease. Each CDR3 is given with its conserved first and last residue. The order of the fields is J gene, D gene, V gene, clone size, CDR3 DNA, CDR3 protein. A D gene is named only where the DNA matches it firmly. Not every row has a clone size; where given, it reads once, few, many or a size class.

J: TRBJ1-5
D: -
V: TRBV6-1
size: few
DNA: TGTGCCAGCAGTGGCCCCGGGACGGAGCCCCAGCATTTT
CDR3: CASSGPGTEPQHF

J: TRBJ1-1
D: -
V: TRBV6-5
size: many
DNA: TGTGCCAGCAGTTACCCGAACACCCTACGGAACACTGAAGCTTTCTTT
CDR3: CASSYPNTLRNTEAFF

J: TRBJ2-7
D: TRBD1
V: TRBV2
size: many
DNA: TGTGCCAGCAGGGTTGACAGGGATCGCGCCTACGAGCAGTACTTC
CDR3: CASRVDRDRAYEQYF

J: TRBJ1-2
D: -
V: TRBV9
size: -
DNA: TGTGCCAGCAACCCGGGGGCCCTAGCCTATGGCTACACCTTC
CDR3: CASNPGALAYGYTF

J: TRBJ2-5
D: TRBD2
V: TRBV3-1
size: -
DNA: TGTGCCAGCAGCCTGGATAGCGGGACTCAAGAGACCCAGTACTTC
CDR3: CASSLDSGTQETQYF

J: TRBJ1-2
D: -
V: TRBV28
size: few
DNA: TGTGCCAGCAGACAATACGGGAAAGTCTATGGCTACACCTTC
CDR3: CASRQYGKVYGYTF

J: TRBJ2-7
D: TRBD2
V: TRBV7-9
size: -
DNA: TGTGCCAGCAGGGGACTAGCGACTTACGAGCAGTACTTC
CDR3: CASRGLATYEQYF

J: TRBJ1-2
D: -
V: TRBV6-2/TRBV6-3
size: few
DNA: TGTGCCAGCAGGTTACGTGGGGGCGGCGGTGGCTACACCTTC
CDR3: CASRLRGGGGGYTF

J: TRBJ1-5
D: TRBD1
V: TRBV6-5
size: few
DNA: TGTGCCAGCAGTTACTCGAATGGACAGGGTTTGCATTTT
CDR3: CASSYSNGQGLHF

J: TRBJ1-2
D: TRBD1
V: TRBV15
size: few
DNA: TGTGCCACCAGCCGAGGACAGGGGGCGTGCAACAACTATGGCTACACCTTC
CDR3: CATSRGQGACNNYGYTF

J: TRBJ2-5
D: TRBD2
V: TRBV20-1
size: -
DNA: TGCAGTGCTAGAGGCGGGAGTAGGTTACAAGAGACCCAGTACTTC
CDR3: CSARGGSRLQETQYF